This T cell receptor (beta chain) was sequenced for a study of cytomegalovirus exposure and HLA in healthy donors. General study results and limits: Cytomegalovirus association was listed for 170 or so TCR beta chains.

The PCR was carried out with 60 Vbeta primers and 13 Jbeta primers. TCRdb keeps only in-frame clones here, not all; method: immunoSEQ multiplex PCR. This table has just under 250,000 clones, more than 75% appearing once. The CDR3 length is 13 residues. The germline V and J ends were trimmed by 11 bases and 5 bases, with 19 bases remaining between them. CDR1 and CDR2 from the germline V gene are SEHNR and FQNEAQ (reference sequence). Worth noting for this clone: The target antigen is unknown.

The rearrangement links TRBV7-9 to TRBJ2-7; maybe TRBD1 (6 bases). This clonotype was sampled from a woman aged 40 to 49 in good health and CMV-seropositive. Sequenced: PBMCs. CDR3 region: CAANPQGRDEQYF. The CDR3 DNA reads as TGTGCCGCCAACCCACAGGGCAGGGACGAGCAGTACTTC.